The rows below give T cell receptor beta chains drawn from one sample of a study of identical twins. One entry per CDR3 protein results from TCRdb running MiXCR on the 5' RACE reads. This table holds more than 400,000 distinct CDR3 sequences, about 15% found once. Another study also made use of these data, one on yellow fever vaccine responses in identical twins.

The sequencing sample was made of CD4+ T cells sorted from blood. All receptors derive from a woman between 18 and 29 years old in good health. Each CDR3 is given with its conserved first and last residue. A D gene is named only where the DNA matches it firmly. The size of a clone is reported for some rows only, either as once, few or many, or as a class for expanded clones.

>TRBJ1-5|.|TRBV28|many
TGTGCCAGCAGTTTATTGGGCCCGGTTCGTCCCCAGCATTTT
CASSLLGPVRPQHF
>TRBJ2-3|.|TRBV11-1|.
TGTGCCAGCAGGTCCGGGTTCGGAGCCGCACCTAGCACAGATACGCAGTATTTT
CASRSGFGAAPSTDTQYF
>TRBJ1-2|.|TRBV10-3|.
TGTGCCATCAGTGAGTCGATCAGATTACATGGCTACACCTTC
CAISESIRLHGYTF
>TRBJ1-1|.|TRBV5-1|.
TGCGCCAGCAGCTTGGCCTTTCTCGGGGGGGCAAACACTGAAGCTTTCTTT
CASSLAFLGGANTEAFF
>TRBJ2-7|TRBD1|TRBV12-3/TRBV12-4|few
TGTGCCAGCAGGACTAAGACAGGGCTAGCCTACGAGCAGTACTTC
CASRTKTGLAYEQYF
>TRBJ2-1|.|TRBV12-3/TRBV12-4|.
TGTGCCAGCAGTTGGGGCGGGAAGAATGAGCAGTTCTTC
CASSWGGKNEQFF
>TRBJ2-1|TRBD2|TRBV15|.
TGTGCCACCAGCCGCCGTCCTAGCGGGTCCTACAATGAGCAGTTCTTC
CATSRRPSGSYNEQFF
>TRBJ1-1|.|TRBV20-1|.
TGCAGTGTTTCTCGGGAGGGGGTGTGGAGCACTGAAGCTTTCTTT
CSVSREGVWSTEAFF
>TRBJ2-1|TRBD2|TRBV12-3/TRBV12-4|few
TGTGCCAGCATACTTATAAGAACCCAGGGCGGGAGATTGGATGAGCAGTTCTTC
CASILIRTQGGRLDEQFF
>TRBJ2-3|TRBD2|TRBV6-1|few
TGTGCCAGCAGTAGCCCTCGGTCTAGCGGGAGGACCACAGATACGCAGTATTTT
CASSSPRSSGRTTDTQYF
>TRBJ2-1|TRBD1|TRBV6-2/TRBV6-3|.
TGTGCCAGCAGTTACAGGACAGGGGGGGAGTTCTTC
CASSYRTGGEFF
>TRBJ2-5|.|TRBV10-3|.
TGTGCCATCAGTGAGCGCCAAGAGACCCAGTACTTC
CAISERQETQYF
>TRBJ2-7|TRBD1|TRBV7-9|.
TGTGCCAGCACCGGACAGGGGACTAATGAGCAGTACTTC
CASTGQGTNEQYF
>TRBJ1-6|.|TRBV20-1|few
TGCAGTGCTACAGCCACGGCATATAATTCACCCCTCCACTTT
CSATATAYNSPLHF
>TRBJ2-3|.|TRBV15|few
TGTGCCACCAGCATTAACTTCCGGGCAGATACGCAGTATTTT
CATSINFRADTQYF